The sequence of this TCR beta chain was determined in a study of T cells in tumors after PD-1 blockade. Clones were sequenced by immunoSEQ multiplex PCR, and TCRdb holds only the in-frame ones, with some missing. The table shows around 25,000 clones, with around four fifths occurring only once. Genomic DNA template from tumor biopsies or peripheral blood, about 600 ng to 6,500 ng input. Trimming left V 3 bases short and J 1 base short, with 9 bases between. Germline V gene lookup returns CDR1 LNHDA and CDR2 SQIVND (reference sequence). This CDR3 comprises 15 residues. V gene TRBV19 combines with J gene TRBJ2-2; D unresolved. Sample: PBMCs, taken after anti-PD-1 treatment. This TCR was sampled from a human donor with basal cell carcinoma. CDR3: CASSIGGKNTGELFF. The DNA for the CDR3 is TGTGCCAGTAGTATTGGCGGAAAGAACACCGGGGAGCTGTTTTTT.